This entry concerns a single T cell receptor beta chain. Its antigen is unknown. This sample is drawn from a study of cytomegalovirus exposure and HLA in healthy donors. Overall study: Prior work identified 120 million or so unique TCR beta sequences in some 200 million T cells. Study observations and caveats: In an earlier analysis, about 87% or about 30%: the productive usage of most TCR beta V segments.

With 60 Vbeta and 13 Jbeta primers, the PCR was carried out. Profiled with immunoSEQ multiplex PCR; TCRdb holds only in-frame clones, not every one. The table has approximately 59,000 clones, around four fifths seen once. Germline loops: CDR1 MNHNS, CDR2 SASEGT. V shed 0 bases and J shed 1 base, with 10 bases lying between them. The CDR3 has 16 residues. The sample was PBMCs. V is TRBV6-1 and J is TRBJ1-5, with D possibly being TRBD1 (5 bases). This clonotype was sampled from a girl aged 5-17 years in good health and CMV-seropositive. CDR3 DNA: TGTGCCAGCAGTGAAGCGGGTGGGGGGAGCAATCAGCCCCAGCATTTT. Translation: CASSEAGGGSNQPQHF.